These T cell receptor beta chains were read from a single sample in a study of T cells after yellow fever vaccination. TCRdb re-called the 5' RACE reads through MiXCR, storing one row per CDR3 protein. Of 14,000 or so distinct CDR3 sequences listed, about 7.1% are singletons. The specimen comprised PBMCs, either bulk or a sorted T-cell subset (CD4+, CD8+, memory, or dextramer-sorted; not recorded which), sampled on the day of the yellow fever booster vaccination. The receptor source for this set is a man aged 18 to 30 who received the YFV17D yellow fever vaccine. The CDR3 runs from the conserved cysteine through the conserved F or W. D genes are given only for firm matches. Not all rows give a size; the values are once, few, many and, for expanded clones, a class.

d_call j_call clone_size v_call cdr3_aa cdr3_nt
. TRBJ2-2 . TRBV6-4 CASSSGDTGGLLF TGTGCCAGCAGTAGCGGGGACACCGGGGGGCTGCTTTTT
TRBD2 TRBJ2-1 many TRBV5-1 CASSLVVSGPYNEQFF TGCGCCAGCAGCTTGGTGGTTAGCGGGCCTTACAATGAGCAGTTCTTC
TRBD1 TRBJ2-7 many TRBV3-1 CASSYQQGEQYF TGTGCCAGCAGCTATCAACAGGGGGAGCAGTACTTC
. TRBJ2-1 . TRBV5-1 CASSRTLYEQFF TGCGCCAGCAGCCGGACATTGTATGAGCAGTTCTTC
. TRBJ2-1 many TRBV7-2 CASSSGGSSYNEQFF TGTGCCAGCAGCTCTGGGGGGAGCTCCTACAATGAGCAGTTCTTC
TRBD1 TRBJ1-5 medium-sized TRBV7-3 CASNDRVDQPQHF TGTGCCAGCAACGACAGGGTGGATCAGCCCCAGCATTTT
TRBD1 TRBJ2-1 many TRBV5-5 CASSRGQEYNEQFF TGTGCCAGCAGCAGGGGACAGGAGTACAATGAGCAGTTCTTC
TRBD1 TRBJ2-5 many TRBV6-5 CASSYHTGEKTQYF TGTGCCAGCAGTTACCATACAGGGGAGAAGACCCAGTACTTC
. TRBJ2-3 many TRBV7-9 CASSPPIAYTDTQYF TGTGCCAGCAGCCCCCCCATAGCATACACAGATACGCAGTATTTT
. TRBJ2-1 many TRBV7-9 CASTPRGAINEQFF TGTGCCAGCACCCCTCGCGGGGCTATCAATGAGCAGTTCTTC
TRBD2 TRBJ2-1 many TRBV25-1 CASGLAGGDEQFF TGTGCCAGCGGACTAGCGGGTGGGGATGAGCAGTTCTTC
. TRBJ1-3 many TRBV28 CAGSWSLSGNTIYF TGTGCCGGGTCGTGGTCCCTCTCTGGAAACACCATATATTTT
. TRBJ2-5 many TRBV6-5 CASSYVAAPQETQYF TGTGCCAGCAGTTACGTGGCAGCGCCCCAAGAGACCCAGTACTTC
. TRBJ1-2 medium-sized TRBV3-1 CASSQRGGYGYTF TGTGCCAGCAGCCAAAGGGGCGGTTATGGCTACACCTTC
TRBD2 TRBJ2-1 many TRBV20-1 CSASPSGGIVFF TGCAGTGCTAGTCCGAGCGGGGGTATTGTATTCTTC
TRBD1 TRBJ2-3 many TRBV7-8 CASTGQPRRDTQYF TGTGCCAGCACGGGACAGCCTAGGAGGGATACGCAGTATTTT
TRBD1 TRBJ1-2 medium-sized TRBV13 CASSNPGQGRGYTF TGTGCCAGCAGCAATCCGGGACAGGGTCGTGGCTACACCTTC
TRBD1 TRBJ2-3 many TRBV5-6 CASSYSGTVTDTQYF TGTGCCAGCAGCTACTCTGGGACAGTCACAGATACGCAGTATTTT
TRBD1 TRBJ2-1 many TRBV4-1 CASSQDRDRGLSKRFF TGCGCCAGCAGCCAAGACCGGGACAGAGGTCTCAGCAAACGGTTCTTC
. TRBJ1-1 many TRBV7-9 CASSLNNFHAAFF TGTGCCAGCAGCTTAAATAATTTCCATGCAGCTTTCTTT
. TRBJ2-6 many TRBV20-1 CSARARSSGANVLTF TGCAGTGCTAGAGCCAGAAGCTCTGGGGCCAACGTCCTGACTTTC
. TRBJ2-5 many TRBV5-1 CASTEGRPSAETQYF TGCGCCAGCACCGAAGGACGCCCGTCGGCAGAGACCCAGTACTTC
TRBD1 TRBJ2-5 many TRBV12-3/TRBV12-4 CASSPYAGQGKETQYF TGTGCCAGCAGCCCTTATGCGGGACAGGGCAAAGAGACCCAGTACTTC